This TCR beta chain originates from a study of shared clonotypes between healthy human individuals. This CDR3 has 13 residues. The V gene's germline CDR1 is GTSNPN and CDR2 SVGIG (reference sequence). V was cut by 3 bases and J by 2 bases, with 11 bases left in between. On sorted subsets, replicate PCRs used approximately 200 ng DNA, or tens of thousands of T cell genomes. As processed by the authors: Without quality scores, immunoSEQ junctional reads could not be filtered like full-length reads. Produced via immunoSEQ multiplex PCR; TCRdb's table is partial and in-frame only. V, J and clone size are those of that table, while D and trimming were read from the DNA. Of just over 2,000,000 clones listed, about 95% are singletons. Comment on this clone: The target antigen is unknown.

Study-level results: The researchers took only blood, and tissue repertoires probably look different. Rarefaction showed sorted-subset sequencing was incomplete despite large depth.

Naive-designated CD8 cells lacked CD45RO, were positively enriched for CCR7, and omitted terminally differentiated effector memory CD45RA+ cells. What was sequenced was naive CD8+ T cells sorted from blood. The clonotype comes from a man aged 18 to 35 in good health. The J gene is TRBJ2-7, the V gene TRBV30, with a weak D call TRBD1 (6 bases). The CDR3 loop reads CAWSAGTTYEQYF. For the CDR3, the DNA is TGTGCCTGGAGCGCCGGGACAACCTACGAGCAGTACTTC. Together with reference TRBV30 and TRBJ2-7, the CDR3 gives the full variable domain: SQTIHQWPATLVQPVGSPLSLECTVEGTSNPNLYWYRQAAGRGLQLLFYSVGIGQISSEVPQNLSASRPQDRQFILSSKKLLLSDSGFYLCAWSAGTTYEQYFGPGTRLTVT.